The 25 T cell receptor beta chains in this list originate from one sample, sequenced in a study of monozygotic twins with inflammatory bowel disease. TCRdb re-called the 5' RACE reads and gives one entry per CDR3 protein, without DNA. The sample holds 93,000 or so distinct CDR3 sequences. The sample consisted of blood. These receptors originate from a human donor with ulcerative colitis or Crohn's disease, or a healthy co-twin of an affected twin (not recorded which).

The CDR3 sequence is CASGPLYQETQYF. This chain uses TRBV7-8 with TRBJ2-5; the TRBD2 assignment by TCRdb is unverifiable without DNA. Germline V gives CDR1 SGHVS, CDR2 FQNEAQ. This CDR3 spans 13 amino acids.

The CDR3 here is CASSSFGSSNQPQHF. The gene calls are TRBV5-6 and TRBJ1-5. From germline, CDR1 is SGHDT and CDR2 YYEEEE. CDR3 size: 15 residues. The variable domain in full, with the rest retrieved from reference TRBV5-6 and TRBJ1-5, is DAGVTQSPTHLIKTRGQQVTLRCSPKSGHDTVSWYQQALGQGPQFIFQYYEEEERQRGNFPDRFSGHQFPNYSSELNVNALLLGDSALYLCASSSFGSSNQPQHFGDGTRLSIL.

The CDR3 protein is CVSSQDWRVEQYF. This chain joins TRBV3-1 and TRBJ2-7; the D gene TCRdb calls, TRBD2, cannot be checked with no DNA. The length of the CDR3 is 13 residues. Germline V gene data show CDR1 as LGHDT and CDR2 as YNNKEL (reference sequence).

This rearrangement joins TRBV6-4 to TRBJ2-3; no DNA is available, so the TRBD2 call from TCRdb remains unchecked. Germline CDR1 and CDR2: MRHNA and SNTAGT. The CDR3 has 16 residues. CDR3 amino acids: CASSEVPTSVTDTQYF.

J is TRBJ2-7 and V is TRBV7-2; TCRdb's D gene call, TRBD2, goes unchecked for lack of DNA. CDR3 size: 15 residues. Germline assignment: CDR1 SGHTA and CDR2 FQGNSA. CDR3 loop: CASRKQDSEGYEQYF.

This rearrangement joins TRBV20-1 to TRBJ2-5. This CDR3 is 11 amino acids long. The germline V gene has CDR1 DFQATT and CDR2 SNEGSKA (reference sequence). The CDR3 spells CSARLLETQYF.

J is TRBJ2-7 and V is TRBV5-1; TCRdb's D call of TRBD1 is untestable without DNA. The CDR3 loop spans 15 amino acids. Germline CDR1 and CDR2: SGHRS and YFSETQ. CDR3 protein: CASSWSGQDNYEQYF.

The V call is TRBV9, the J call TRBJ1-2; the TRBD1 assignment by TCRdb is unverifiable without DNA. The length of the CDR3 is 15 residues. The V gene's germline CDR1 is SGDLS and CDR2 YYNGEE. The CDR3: CASSPTGTGTYGYTF.

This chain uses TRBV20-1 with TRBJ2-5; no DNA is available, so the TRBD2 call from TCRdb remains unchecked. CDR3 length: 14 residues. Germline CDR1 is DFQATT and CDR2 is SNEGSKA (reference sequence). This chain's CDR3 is CSAGRLAGIETQYF.

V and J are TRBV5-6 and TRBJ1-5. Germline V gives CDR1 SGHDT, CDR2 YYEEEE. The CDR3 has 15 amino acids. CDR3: CASRAGPPGNQPQHF.

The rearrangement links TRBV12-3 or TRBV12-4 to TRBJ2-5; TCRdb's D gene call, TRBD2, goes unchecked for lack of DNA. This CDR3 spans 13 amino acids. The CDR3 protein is CASRSSGRETQYF.

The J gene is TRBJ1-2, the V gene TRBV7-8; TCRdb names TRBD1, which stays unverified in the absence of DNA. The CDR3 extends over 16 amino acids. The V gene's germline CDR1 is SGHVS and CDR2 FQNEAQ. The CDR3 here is CASSPTRTIRVNGYTF.

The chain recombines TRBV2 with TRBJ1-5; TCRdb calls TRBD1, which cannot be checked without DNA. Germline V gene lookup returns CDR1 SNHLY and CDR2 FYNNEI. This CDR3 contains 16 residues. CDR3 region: CASRTSVGANNQPQHF.

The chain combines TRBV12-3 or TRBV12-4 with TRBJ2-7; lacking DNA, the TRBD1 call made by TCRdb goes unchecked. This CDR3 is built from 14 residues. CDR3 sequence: CARVRQGNDHEQYF.

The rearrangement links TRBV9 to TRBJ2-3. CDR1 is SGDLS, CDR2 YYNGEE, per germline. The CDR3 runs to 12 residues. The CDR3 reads CASSVDVDTQYF.

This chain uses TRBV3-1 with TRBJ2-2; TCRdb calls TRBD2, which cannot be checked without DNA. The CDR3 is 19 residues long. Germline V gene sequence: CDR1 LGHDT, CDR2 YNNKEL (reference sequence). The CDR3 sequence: CASSQGHLAGGPGTGELFF. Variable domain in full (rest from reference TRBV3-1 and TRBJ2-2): DTAVSQTPKYLVTQMGNDKSIKCEQNLGHDTMYWYKQDSKKFLKIMFSYNNKELIINETVPNRFSPKSPDKAHLNLHINSLELGDSAVYFCASSQGHLAGGPGTGELFFGEGSRLTVL.

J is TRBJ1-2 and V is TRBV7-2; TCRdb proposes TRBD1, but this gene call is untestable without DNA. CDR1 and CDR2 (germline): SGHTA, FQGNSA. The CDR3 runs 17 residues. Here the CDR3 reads CASSLEGGGVSNYGYTF.

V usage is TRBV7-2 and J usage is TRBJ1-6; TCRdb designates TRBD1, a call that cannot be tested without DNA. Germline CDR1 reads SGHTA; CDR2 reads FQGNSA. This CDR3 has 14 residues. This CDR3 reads CASSLATGNSPLHF.

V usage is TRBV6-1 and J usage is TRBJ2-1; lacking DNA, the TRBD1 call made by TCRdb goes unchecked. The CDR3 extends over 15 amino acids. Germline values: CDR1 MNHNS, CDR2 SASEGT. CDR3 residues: CASSTGTGSYNEQFF.

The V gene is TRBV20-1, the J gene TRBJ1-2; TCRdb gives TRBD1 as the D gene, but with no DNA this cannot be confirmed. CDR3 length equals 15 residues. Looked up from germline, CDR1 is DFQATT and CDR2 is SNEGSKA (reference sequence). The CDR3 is CSARDATGDRNGYTF.

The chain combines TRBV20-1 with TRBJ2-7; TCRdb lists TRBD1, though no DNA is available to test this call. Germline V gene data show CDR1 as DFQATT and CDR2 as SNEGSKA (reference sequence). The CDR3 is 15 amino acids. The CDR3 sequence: CSASRGPGGNYEQYF.

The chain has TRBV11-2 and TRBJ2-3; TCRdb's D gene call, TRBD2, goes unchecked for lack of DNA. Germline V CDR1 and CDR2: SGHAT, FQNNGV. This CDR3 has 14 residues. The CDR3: CASSMTGGEDTQYF. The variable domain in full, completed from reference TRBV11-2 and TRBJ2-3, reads EAGVAQSPRYKIIEKRQSVAFWCNPISGHATLYWYQQILGQGPKLLIQFQNNGVVDDSQLPKDRFSAERLKGVDSTLKIQPAKLEDSAVYLCASSMTGGEDTQYFGPGTRLTVL.

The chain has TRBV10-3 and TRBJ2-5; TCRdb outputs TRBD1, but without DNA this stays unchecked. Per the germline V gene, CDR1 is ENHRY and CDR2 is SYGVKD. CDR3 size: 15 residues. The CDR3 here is CAISESTGVGETQYF.

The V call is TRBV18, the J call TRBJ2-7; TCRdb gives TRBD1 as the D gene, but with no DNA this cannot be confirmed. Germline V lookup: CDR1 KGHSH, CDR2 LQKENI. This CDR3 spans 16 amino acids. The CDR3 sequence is CASSVSGQGPSYEQYF.

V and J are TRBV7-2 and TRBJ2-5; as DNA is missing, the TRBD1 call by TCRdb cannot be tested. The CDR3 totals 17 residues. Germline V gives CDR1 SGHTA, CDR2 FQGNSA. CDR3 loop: CASSFGTGAHVRQTQYF.